This T cell receptor (beta chain) was found in a study of T cell repertoires in cytomegalovirus infection. Across the study: Public TCR beta signatures were indicative of both CMV infection and a matching HLA type.

This CDR3 has 19 residues. Germline values: CDR1 MNHEY, CDR2 SVGEGT. V lost 6 bases to trimming and J lost 5 bases; unmatched junction nucleotides: 23. TCRdb independently ran MiXCR on the reads; one entry per CDR3 protein. The sample yields approximately 180,000 distinct CDR3 sequences, roughly 9% seen once. This clonotype was counted many times. Its specificity is not known. Points from the study as a whole: HLA-C-restricted CMV clonotypes gave the most frequent clonotype in two of eight donors. The cumulative frequency of public TCR beta families identified carriers of CMV plus the relevant HLA.

Sequencing was carried out using PBMCs. The J gene is TRBJ2-7, the V gene TRBV6-2 or TRBV6-3; TRBD1 aligns across 9 bases. This sequence was found in a human donor in good health (CMV status not recorded). Some clones in this sample may be carry-over from other donors' samples. The CDR3 here is CASREVGAGTGPSVDEQYF. CDR3 nucleotides: TGTGCCAGCAGAGAAGTAGGTGCCGGGACAGGGCCGAGTGTTGACGAGCAGTACTTC.